This TCR beta chain came from a study of T cells in Graves' hyperthyroidism and ophthalmopathy. V was pared by 7 bases and J by 2 bases, with 8 bases of the junction left unmatched. Germline V gives CDR1 DFQATT, CDR2 SNEGSKA (reference sequence). This CDR3 is built from 14 residues. Study-level findings and limits: Model-based prediction identified ophthalmopathy a median around 6.7 months prior to its onset.

This clonotype came up a few times. Antigen: not known. Amplified TCR beta CDR3 regions came from RNA transcripts. HTBI primers drove first-round RT-PCR of the TCR CDR3. TCRdb recomputed calls from the multiplex PCR reads with MiXCR, one row per CDR3 protein. Seen here are roughly 750,000 distinct CDR3 sequences, roughly 17% observed once, and the top ten hold approximately 8.4%. The sequenced sample consisted of blood. This chain uses TRBV20-1 with TRBJ2-3; 8 bases align to TRBD1. This TCR was sampled from a man between 18 and 35 years old with Graves' hyperthyroidism. The CDR3 coding sequence is TGCAGTGTTTTACCGGACAGGGCCACAGATACGCAGTATTTT. This codes for CSVLPDRATDTQYF.